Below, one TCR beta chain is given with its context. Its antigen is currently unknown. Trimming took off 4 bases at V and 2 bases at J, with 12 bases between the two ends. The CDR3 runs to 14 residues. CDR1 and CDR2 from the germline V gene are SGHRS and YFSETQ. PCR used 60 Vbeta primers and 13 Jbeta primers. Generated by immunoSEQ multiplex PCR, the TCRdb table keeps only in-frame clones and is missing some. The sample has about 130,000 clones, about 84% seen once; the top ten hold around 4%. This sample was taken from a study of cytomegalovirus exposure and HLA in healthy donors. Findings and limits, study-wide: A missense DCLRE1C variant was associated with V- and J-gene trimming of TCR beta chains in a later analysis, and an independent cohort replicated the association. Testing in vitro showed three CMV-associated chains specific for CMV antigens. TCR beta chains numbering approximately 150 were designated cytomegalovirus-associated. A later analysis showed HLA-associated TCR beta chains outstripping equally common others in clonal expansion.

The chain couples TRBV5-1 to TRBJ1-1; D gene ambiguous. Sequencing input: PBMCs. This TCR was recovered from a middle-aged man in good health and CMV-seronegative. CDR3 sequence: CASSGPAVNTEAFF. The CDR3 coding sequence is TGCGCCAGCAGCGGCCCCGCAGTCAACACTGAAGCTTTCTTT.